This T cell receptor (beta chain) was observed in a study of cytomegalovirus exposure and HLA in healthy donors. Study information: The 95 to 150 validation repertoires used a platform that matched the one used for the approximately 670 first-cohort repertoires, as a later analysis reported.

V shed 9 bases and J 6 bases; nucleotides not matched to a gene: 11. Germline CDR1 is LNHDA and CDR2 is SQIVND (reference sequence). CDR3 length equals 14 residues. To note about this clone: The antigen is not known.

Regarding the study as a whole: As confirmed in vitro, three CMV-associated chains were specific for CMV antigens. It was found in a later analysis that first-cohort TCR clusters tended to co-occur in the 90 to 150 validation repertoires. Across donors, most TCRs were seen rarely, yet some public ones were widespread.

The table came from immunoSEQ multiplex PCR; TCRdb's copy has only in-frame clones and leaves some out. The sample lists approximately 120,000 clones; about 88% were seen once. This TCR was recovered from a woman aged 18 to 35 in good health and CMV-seronegative. The specimen was PBMCs. This chain joins TRBV19 and TRBJ2-1; TRBD1 aligns across 7 bases. CDR3 residues: CASRGPQGFNEQFF. In DNA, the CDR3 is TGTGCCAGCCGCGGCCCACAGGGGTTCAATGAGCAGTTCTTC. Variable domain in full (rest from reference TRBV19 and TRBJ2-1): DGGITQSPKYLFRKEGQNVTLSCEQNLNHDAMYWYRQDPGQGLRLIYYSQIVNDFQKGDIAEGYSVSREKKESFPLTVTSAQKNPTAFYLCASRGPQGFNEQFFGPGTRLTVL.